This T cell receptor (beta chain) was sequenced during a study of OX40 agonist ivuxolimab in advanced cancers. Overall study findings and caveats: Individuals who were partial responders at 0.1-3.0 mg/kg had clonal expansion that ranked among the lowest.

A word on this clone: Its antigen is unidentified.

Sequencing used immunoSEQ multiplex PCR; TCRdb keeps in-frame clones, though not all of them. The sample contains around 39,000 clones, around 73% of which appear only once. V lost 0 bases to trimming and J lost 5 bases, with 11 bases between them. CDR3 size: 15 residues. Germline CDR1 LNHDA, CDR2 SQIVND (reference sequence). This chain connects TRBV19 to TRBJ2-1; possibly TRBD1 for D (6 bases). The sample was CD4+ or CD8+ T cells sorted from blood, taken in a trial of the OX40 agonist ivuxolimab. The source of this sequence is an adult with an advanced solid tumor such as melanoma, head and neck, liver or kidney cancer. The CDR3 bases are TGTGCCAGTAGTATAGATCGGGACATCCACAATGAGCAGTTCTTC. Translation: CASSIDRDIHNEQFF. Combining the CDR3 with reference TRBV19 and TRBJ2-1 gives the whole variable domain DGGITQSPKYLFRKEGQNVTLSCEQNLNHDAMYWYRQDPGQGLRLIYYSQIVNDFQKGDIAEGYSVSREKKESFPLTVTSAQKNPTAFYLCASSIDRDIHNEQFFGPGTRLTVL.